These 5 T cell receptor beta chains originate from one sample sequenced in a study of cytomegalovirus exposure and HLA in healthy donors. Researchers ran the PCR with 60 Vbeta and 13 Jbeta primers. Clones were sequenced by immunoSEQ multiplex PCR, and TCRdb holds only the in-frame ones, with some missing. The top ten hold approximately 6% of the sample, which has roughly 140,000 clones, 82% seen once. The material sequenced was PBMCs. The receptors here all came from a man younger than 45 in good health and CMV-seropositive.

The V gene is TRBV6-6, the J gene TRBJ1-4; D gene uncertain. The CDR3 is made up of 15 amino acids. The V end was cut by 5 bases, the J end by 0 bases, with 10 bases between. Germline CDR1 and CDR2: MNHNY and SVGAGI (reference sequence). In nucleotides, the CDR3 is TGTGCCAGCAGTGGACTTATCCCAACTAATGAAAAACTGTTTTTT. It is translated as CASSGLIPTNEKLFF.

The CDR3 reads CASLGNTIYF. CDR3 nucleotide sequence: TGTGCCAGCCTGGGAAACACCATATATTTT. This chain links TRBV19 with TRBJ1-3; D remains ambiguous. V lost 9 bases and J lost 4, with 4 bases in between. CDR1 is LNHDA, CDR2 SQIVND, per germline (reference sequence). The CDR3 covers 10 residues.

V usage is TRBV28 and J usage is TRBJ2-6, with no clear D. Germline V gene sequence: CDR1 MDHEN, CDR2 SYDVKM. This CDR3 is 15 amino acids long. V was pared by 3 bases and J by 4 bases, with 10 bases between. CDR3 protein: CASSFTRLGANVLTF. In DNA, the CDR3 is TGTGCCAGCAGTTTCACACGTCTGGGGGCCAACGTCCTGACTTTC.

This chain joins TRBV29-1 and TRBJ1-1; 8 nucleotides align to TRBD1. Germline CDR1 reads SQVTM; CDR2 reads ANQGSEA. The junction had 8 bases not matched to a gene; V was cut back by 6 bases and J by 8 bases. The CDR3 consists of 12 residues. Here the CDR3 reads CSVRTGKMEAFF. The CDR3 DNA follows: TGCAGCGTGCGGACAGGGAAGATGGAAGCTTTCTTT. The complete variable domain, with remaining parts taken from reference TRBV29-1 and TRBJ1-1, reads SAVISQKPSRDICQRGTSLTIQCQVDSQVTMMFWYRQQPGQSLTLIATANQGSEATYESGFVIDKFPISRPNLTFSTLTVSNMSPEDSSIYLCSVRTGKMEAFFGQGTRLTVV.

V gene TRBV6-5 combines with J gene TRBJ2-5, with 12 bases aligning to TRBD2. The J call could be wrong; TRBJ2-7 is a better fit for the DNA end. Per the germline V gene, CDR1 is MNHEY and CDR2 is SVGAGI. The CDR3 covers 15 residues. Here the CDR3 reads CASRPLAGGRSEQYF. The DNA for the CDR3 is TGTGCCAGCAGACCCCTAGCGGGAGGGCGGTCCGAGCAGTACTTC.